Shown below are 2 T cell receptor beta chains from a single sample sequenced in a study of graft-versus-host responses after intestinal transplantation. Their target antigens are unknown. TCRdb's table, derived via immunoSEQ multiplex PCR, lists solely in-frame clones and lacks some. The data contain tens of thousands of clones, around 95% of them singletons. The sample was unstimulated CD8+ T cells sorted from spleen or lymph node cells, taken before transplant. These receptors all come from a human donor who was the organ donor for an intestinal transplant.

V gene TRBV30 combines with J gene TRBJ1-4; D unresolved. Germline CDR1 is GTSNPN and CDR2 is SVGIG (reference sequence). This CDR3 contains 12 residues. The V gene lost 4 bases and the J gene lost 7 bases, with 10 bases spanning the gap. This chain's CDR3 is CAWTATTEKLFF. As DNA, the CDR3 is TGTGCCTGGACAGCCACCACTGAAAAACTGTTTTTT.

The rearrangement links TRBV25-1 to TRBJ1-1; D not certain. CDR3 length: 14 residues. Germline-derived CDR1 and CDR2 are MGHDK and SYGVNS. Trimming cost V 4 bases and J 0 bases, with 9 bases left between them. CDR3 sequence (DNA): TGTGCCAGCAGTGCTCCTCCACTGAACACTGAAGCTTTCTTT. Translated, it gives CASSAPPLNTEAFF.